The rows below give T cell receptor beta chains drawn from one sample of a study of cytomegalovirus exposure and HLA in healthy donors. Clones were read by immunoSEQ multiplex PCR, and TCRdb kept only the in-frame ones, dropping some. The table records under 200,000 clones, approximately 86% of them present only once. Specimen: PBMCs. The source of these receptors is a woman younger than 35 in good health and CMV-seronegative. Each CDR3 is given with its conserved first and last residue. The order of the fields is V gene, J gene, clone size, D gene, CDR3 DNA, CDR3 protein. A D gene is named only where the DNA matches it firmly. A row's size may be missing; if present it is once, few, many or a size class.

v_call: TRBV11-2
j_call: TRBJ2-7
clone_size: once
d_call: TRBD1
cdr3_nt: TGTGCCAGCAGCATCTCCGGGACAGTAAACTACGAGCAGTACTTC
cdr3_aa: CASSISGTVNYEQYF

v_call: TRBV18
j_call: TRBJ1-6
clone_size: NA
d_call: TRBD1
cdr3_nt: TGTGCCAGCTCACCACCTACGGGACAGGGAAATTCACCCCTCCACTTT
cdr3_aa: CASSPPTGQGNSPLHF

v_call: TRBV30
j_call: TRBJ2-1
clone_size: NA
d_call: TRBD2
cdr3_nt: TGTGCCTGGAGTGTTGGGGGGGGACTAGCGGGAGAAGAGCAGTTCTTC
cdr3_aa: CAWSVGGGLAGEEQFF

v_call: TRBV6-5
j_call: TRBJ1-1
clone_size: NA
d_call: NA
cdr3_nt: TGTGCCGTACTTGGGGGCTCCCAAATTGAAGCTTTCTTT
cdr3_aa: CAVLGGSQIEAFF

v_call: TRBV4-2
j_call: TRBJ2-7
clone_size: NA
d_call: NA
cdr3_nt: TGTGCCAGCACTCGATCAGGGAAGGACGAGCAGTACTTC
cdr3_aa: CASTRSGKDEQYF

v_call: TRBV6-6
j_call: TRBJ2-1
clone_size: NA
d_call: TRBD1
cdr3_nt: TGTGCCAGCAGTCGCCCCCGGGACAGGGGGGCCAATGAGCAGTTCTTC
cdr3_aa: CASSRPRDRGANEQFF

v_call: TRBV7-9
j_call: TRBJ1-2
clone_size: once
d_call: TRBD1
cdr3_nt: TGTGCCAGCAGCAGAGACAGGGGCTGGGGCTACACCTTC
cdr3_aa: CASSRDRGWGYTF

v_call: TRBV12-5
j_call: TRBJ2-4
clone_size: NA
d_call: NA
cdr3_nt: TGTGCTAGTGGTTTGGTTTTGGGGGGTGACATTCAGTACTTC
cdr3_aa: CASGLVLGGDIQYF

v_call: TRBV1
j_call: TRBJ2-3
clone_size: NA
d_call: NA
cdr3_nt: TGCACCAGCAGCCAAGATAGCGGGGGGCACGGAGATACGCAGTATTTT
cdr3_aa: CTSSQDSGGHGDTQYF

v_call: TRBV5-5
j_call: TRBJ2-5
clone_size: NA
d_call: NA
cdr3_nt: TGTGCCAGCATCTGGGGCGACACGAAAGAGACCCAGTACTTC
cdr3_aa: CASIWGDTKETQYF

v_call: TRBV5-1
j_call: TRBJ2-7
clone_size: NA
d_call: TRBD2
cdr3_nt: TGCGCCAGCAGCTTGGACGAGCGGGGGACCTACGAGCAGTACTTC
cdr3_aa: CASSLDERGTYEQYF

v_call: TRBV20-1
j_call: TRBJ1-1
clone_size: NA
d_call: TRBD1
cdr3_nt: TGCAGTGCTAGGGGAACAGGGGAGGCTTTCTTT
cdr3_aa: CSARGTGEAFF

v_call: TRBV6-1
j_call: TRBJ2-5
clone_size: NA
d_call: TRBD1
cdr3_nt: TGTGCCAGCAGCCGACAGGGTGGAACAGAGACCCAGTACTTC
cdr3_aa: CASSRQGGTETQYF

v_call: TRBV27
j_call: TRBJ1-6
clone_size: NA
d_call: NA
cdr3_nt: TGTGCCAGCAGTTTTGAGCATTATAATTCACCCCTCCACTTT
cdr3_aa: CASSFEHYNSPLHF

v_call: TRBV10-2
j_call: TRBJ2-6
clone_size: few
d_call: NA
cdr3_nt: TGCGCCAGCAGGGCAGGGGCCGGGGCCAACGTCCTGACTTTC
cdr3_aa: CASRAGAGANVLTF

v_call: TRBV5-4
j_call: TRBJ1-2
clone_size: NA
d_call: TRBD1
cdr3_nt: TGTGCCAGCAGGACCGGGACAGGGGTAGTAGGCTACACCTTC
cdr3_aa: CASRTGTGVVGYTF

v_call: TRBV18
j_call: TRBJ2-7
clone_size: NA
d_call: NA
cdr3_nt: TGTGCCAGCTCACCTCTCCCGGGCGAGCAGTACTTC
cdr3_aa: CASSPLPGEQYF

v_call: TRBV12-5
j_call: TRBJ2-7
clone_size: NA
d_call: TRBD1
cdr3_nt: TGTGCTAGTGGTTTGGTCGCCCCGGGACAGGGCCCAAAATTACTCTCCTACGAGCAGTACTTC
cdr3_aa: CASGLVAPGQGPKLLSYEQYF

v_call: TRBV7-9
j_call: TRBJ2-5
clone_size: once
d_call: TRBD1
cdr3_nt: TGTGCCAGCAGCTTACCTCGGGACAGCCAAGAGACCCAGTACTTC
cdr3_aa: CASSLPRDSQETQYF

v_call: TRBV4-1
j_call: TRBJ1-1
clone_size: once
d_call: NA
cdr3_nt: TGCGCCAGCAGCCAAGATCTAGTTTATGTCCAAAAACGAAACACTGAAGCTTTCTTT
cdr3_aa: CASSQDLVYVQKRNTEAFF

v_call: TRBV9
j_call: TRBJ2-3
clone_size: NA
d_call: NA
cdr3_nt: TGTGCCAGCAGCGTAGGGGTCGGGTTCGGAGATACGCAGTATTTT
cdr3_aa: CASSVGVGFGDTQYF

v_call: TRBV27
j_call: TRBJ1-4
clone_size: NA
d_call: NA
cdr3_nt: TGTGCCAGCCGGCATCCGGGCCTTGGGGCTGAAAAACTGTTTTTT
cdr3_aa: CASRHPGLGAEKLFF

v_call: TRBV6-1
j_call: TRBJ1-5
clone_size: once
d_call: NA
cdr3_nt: TGTGCCAGCAGAAAGGCGGCTGGGTCCGATCAGCCCCAGCATTTT
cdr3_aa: CASRKAAGSDQPQHF

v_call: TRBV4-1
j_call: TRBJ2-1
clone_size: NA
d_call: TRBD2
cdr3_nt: TGCGCCAGCAGCCAACCGACTAGCGGGGGCTCAAGAAATGAGCAGTTCTTC
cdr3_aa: CASSQPTSGGSRNEQFF

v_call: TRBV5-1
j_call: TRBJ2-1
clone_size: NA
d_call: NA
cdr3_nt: TGCGCCAGCAGCTTGGACTTTGGTGGCAATGAGCAGTTCTTC
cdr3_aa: CASSLDFGGNEQFF

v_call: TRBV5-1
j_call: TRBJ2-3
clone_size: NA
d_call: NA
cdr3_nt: TGCGCCAGCAGCTTGGCCTTCGATACGCAGTATTTT
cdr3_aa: CASSLAFDTQYF

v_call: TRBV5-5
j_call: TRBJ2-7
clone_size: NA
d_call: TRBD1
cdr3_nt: TGTGCCAGCAGCTACTGGACAGGGGCCTACGAGCAGTACTTC
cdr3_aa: CASSYWTGAYEQYF

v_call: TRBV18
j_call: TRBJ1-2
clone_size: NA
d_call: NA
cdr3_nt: TGTGCCAGCTCACCCACGTCCGAGAACTATGGCTACACCTTC
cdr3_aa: CASSPTSENYGYTF

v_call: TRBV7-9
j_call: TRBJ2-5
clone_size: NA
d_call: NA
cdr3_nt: TGTGCCAGCAGCCCTGGCGGGGCTGAGACCCAGTACTTC
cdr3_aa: CASSPGGAETQYF

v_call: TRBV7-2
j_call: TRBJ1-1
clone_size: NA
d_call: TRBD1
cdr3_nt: TGTGCCAGCACCTTAACAGGGGGTGGTGAAGCTTTCTTT
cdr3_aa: CASTLTGGGEAFF

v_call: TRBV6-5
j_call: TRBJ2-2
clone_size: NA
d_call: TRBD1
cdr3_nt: TGTGCCAGCAGTTACTCGTACAGGGGGAACACCGGGGAGCTGTTTTTT
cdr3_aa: CASSYSYRGNTGELFF

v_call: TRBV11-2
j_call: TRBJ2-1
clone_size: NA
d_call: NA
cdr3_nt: TGTGCCAGCAGCGCCCGGAGCAATGAGCAGTTCTTC
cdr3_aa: CASSARSNEQFF

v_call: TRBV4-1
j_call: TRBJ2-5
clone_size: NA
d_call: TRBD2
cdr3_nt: TGCGCCAGCAGCCAAGAAGTTGTAGGGCGGGAGCAGTACTTC
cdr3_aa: CASSQEVVGREQYF

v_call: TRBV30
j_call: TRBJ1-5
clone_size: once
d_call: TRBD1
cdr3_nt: TGTGCCTGGTCTTCGAGGACCGGGACAGTCACTTATTACAATCAGCCCCAGCATTTT
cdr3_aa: CAWSSRTGTVTYYNQPQHF

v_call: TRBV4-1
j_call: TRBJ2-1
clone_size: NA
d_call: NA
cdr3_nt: TGCGCCAGCAGCCAAGGCCCGAGCTCCTACAATGAGCAGTTCTTC
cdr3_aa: CASSQGPSSYNEQFF

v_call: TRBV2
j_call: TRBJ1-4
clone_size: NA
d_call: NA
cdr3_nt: TGTGCCAGCACCCCCGATGAAAAACTGTTTTTT
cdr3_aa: CASTPDEKLFF

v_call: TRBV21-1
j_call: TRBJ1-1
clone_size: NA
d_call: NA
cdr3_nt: TGTGCCAGCCCAAGGAGGAGACAGGGGAACACTGAAGCTTTCTTT
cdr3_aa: CASPRRRQGNTEAFF

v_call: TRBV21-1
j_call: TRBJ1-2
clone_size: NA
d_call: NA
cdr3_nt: TGTGCCAGCAGCAACGAGAACCCACACGTCCCGGGACACCCTACCTCTGGGAACTATGGCTACACCTTC
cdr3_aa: CASSNENPHVPGHPTSGNYGYTF

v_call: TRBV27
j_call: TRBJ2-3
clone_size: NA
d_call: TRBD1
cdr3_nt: TGTGCCAGCAGTTTATGGGGACAGGGATCAGATACGCAGTATTTT
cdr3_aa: CASSLWGQGSDTQYF

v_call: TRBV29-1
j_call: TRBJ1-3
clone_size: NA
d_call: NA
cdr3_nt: TGCAGCGTTGAAAGCGGAAACACCATATATTTT
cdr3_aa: CSVESGNTIYF

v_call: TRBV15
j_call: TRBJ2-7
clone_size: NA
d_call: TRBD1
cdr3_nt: TGTGCCACCAGCAGACGCTTACAGGGGAACGAGCAGTACTTC
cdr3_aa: CATSRRLQGNEQYF

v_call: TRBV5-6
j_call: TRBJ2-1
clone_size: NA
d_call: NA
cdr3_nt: TGTGCCAGCAGCTTGGTGAGTGAGCAGTTCTTC
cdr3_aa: CASSLVSEQFF

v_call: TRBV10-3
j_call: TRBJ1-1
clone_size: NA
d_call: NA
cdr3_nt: TGTGCCATCAGCCGAGACATGGGCACTGAAGCTTTCTTT
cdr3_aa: CAISRDMGTEAFF

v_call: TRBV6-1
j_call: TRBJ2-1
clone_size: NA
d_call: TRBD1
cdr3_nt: TGTGCCAGCAGTGAAGCCGGGACAGGGCGACTCAATGAGCAGTTCTTC
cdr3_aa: CASSEAGTGRLNEQFF

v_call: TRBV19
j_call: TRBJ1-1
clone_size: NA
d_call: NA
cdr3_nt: TGTGCCAGTAAGGATCTAATATTGAGGGCTGAAGCTTTCTTT
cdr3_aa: CASKDLILRAEAFF

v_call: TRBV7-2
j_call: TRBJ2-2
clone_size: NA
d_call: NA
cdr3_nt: TGTGCCAGCAGCTGGACATATAACACCGGGGAGCTGTTTTTT
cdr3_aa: CASSWTYNTGELFF

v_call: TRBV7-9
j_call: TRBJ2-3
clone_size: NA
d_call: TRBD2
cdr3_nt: TGTGCCAGCAGCCGGGGCGGGGGGGCCTGGACAGATACGCAGTATTTT
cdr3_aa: CASSRGGGAWTDTQYF

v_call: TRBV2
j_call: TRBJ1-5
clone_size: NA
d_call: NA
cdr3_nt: TGTGCCAGCAGGGGGGGATATAGCAATCAGCCCCAGCATTTT
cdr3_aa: CASRGGYSNQPQHF

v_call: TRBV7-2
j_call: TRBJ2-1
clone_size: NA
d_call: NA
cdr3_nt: TGTGCCAGCAGCCTAGATGCGAGCTCCTACAATGAGCAGTTCTTC
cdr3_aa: CASSLDASSYNEQFF

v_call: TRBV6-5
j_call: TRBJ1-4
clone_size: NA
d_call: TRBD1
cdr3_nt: TGTGCCAGCAGGAACGACAGGGGGAATGAAAAACTGTTTTTT
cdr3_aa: CASRNDRGNEKLFF

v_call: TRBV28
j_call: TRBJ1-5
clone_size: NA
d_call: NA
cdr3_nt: TGTGCCAGCAGGCGACGGGGGAGCAATCAGCCCCAGCATTTT
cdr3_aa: CASRRRGSNQPQHF